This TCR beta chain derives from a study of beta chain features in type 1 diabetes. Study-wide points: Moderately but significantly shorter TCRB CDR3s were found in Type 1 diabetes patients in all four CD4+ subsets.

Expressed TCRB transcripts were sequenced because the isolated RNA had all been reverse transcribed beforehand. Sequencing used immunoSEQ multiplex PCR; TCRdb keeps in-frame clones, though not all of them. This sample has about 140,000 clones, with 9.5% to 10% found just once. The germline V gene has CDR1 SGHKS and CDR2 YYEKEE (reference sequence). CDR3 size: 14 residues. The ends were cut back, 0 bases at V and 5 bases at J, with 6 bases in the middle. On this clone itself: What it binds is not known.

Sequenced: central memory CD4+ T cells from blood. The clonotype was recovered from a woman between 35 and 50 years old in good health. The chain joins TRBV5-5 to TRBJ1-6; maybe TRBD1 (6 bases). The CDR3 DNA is TGTGCCAGCAGCTTGGGACAGGATAATTCACCCCTCCACTTT. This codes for CASSLGQDNSPLHF.